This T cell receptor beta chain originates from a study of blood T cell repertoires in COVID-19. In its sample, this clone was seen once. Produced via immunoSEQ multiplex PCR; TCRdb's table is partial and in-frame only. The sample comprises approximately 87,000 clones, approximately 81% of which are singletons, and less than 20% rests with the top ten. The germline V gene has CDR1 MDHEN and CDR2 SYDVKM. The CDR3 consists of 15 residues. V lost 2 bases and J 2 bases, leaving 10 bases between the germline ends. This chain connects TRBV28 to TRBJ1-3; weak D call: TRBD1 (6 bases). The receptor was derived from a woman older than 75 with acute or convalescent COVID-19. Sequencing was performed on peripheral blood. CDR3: CASSLGGNAGNTIYF. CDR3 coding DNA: TGTGCCAGCAGTTTAGGGGGCAACGCTGGAAACACCATATATTTT.